This TCR beta chain was obtained from a study of blood T cell repertoires in COVID-19. TCRdb's table, derived via immunoSEQ multiplex PCR, lists solely in-frame clones and lacks some. Among around 130,000 clones, about 88% were seen once, and the ten largest hold 4.6%. Deletions cut 2 bases from V and 7 bases from J, with 20 bases between. Germline CDR1 and CDR2: MNHNS and SASEGT. The CDR3 extends over 17 amino acids. The clonotype comes from a man aged 60 to 75 with COVID-19, enrolled during active disease. The rearrangement joins TRBV6-1 to TRBJ2-2; TRBD2 might be the D (5 bases). The sequenced material came from peripheral blood. The CDR3 bases are TGTGCCAGCAGTGAATTAAACCTGGGAGCGTCCGGCGGGGAGCTGTTTTTT. Translating gives CASSELNLGASGGELFF.